This TCR beta chain was observed in a study of beta chain features in type 1 diabetes. Study-wide findings and caveats: TCRB CDR3s were moderately but significantly shorter in Type 1 diabetes patients in all four CD4+ subsets. VDJ junctions in type 1 diabetes patients carried more deletions and fewer insertions.

The CDR3 length is 12 residues. The germline gives CDR1 GTSNPN, CDR2 SVGIG (reference sequence). Trimming removed 4 bases from V and 1 base from J, with 7 bases in between. Expressed TCRB transcripts were sequenced after all isolated RNA was converted to cDNA. Profiled with immunoSEQ multiplex PCR; TCRdb holds only in-frame clones, not every one. This sample has 200,000 to 300,000 clones, with around 21% found just once. Concerning this clone itself: The antigen remains undetermined.

The chain combines TRBV30 with TRBJ2-5; D ambiguous. Sequenced sample: naive CD4+ T cells from blood. The clonotype was recovered from a woman between 40 and 55 years old with type 1 diabetes. CDR3 residues: CAWTAIQETQYF. The CDR3 DNA is TGTGCCTGGACAGCGATCCAAGAGACCCAGTACTTC. The full variable domain, its missing parts supplied by reference TRBV30 and TRBJ2-5, is SQTIHQWPATLVQPVGSPLSLECTVEGTSNPNLYWYRQAAGRGLQLLFYSVGIGQISSEVPQNLSASRPQDRQFILSSKKLLLSDSGFYLCAWTAIQETQYFGPGTRLLVL.